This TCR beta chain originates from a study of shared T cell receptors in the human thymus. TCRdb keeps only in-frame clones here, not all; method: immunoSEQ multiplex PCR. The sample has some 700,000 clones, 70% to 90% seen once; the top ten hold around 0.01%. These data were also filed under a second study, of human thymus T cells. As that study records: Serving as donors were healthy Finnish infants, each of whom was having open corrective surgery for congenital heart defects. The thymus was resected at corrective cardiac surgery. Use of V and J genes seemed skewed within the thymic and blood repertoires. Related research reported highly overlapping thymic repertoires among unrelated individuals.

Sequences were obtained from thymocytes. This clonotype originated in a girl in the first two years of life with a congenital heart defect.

As DNA, the CDR3 is TGCGCCAGCAGCCACAGGGAGTCCGGGATCACTGAAGCTTTCTTT. Translated: CASSHRESGITEAFF. The chain recombines TRBV5-1 with TRBJ1-1; possibly TRBD1 for D (6 bases). Germline-derived CDR1 and CDR2 are SGHRS and YFSETQ. CDR3 size: 15 residues. V lost 4 bases and J 4 bases, leaving 17 bases between the germline ends.